This T cell receptor beta chain came from a study of shared clonotypes between healthy human individuals. V was cut by 5 bases and J by 0 bases, with 13 bases left in between. Germline values: CDR1 SGHRS, CDR2 YFSETQ. The length of the CDR3 is 15 residues. The input for sorted-subset replicate PCRs was roughly 180 ng DNA, about 30,000 T cell genomes. Some clones are missing from TCRdb's copy, which holds only in-frame ones; the method was immunoSEQ multiplex PCR. Of approximately 940,000 clones listed, approximately 76% are singletons. The source of this sequence is a man aged 18 to 29 in good health. The sequenced material came from memory CD4+ T cells sorted from blood. Specified subset: CD45RA-negative fraction. The J gene is TRBJ2-3, the V gene TRBV5-1, with D perhaps matching TRBD2 (5 bases). CDR3 bases: TGCGCCAGCAGTGGAGGTGACGGAAGCACAGATACGCAGTATTTT. Translated, it gives CASSGGDGSTDTQYF.